This paragraph covers one T cell receptor (beta chain) sequence. Antigen: not known. The source of the sample is a study of cytomegalovirus exposure and HLA in healthy donors. Study information: One earlier analysis, a look at about 179 million T cells, found some 100 million unique TCR beta sequences. Regarding the study as a whole: The study put some 150 TCR beta chains on its list as cytomegalovirus-associated. Earlier analysis yielded a pattern in which most TCR beta V segments were productive about 87% or about 30% of the time.

The CDR3 is made up of 14 amino acids. Per the germline V gene, CDR1 is GTSNPN and CDR2 is SVGIG (reference sequence). V was clipped by 2 bases and J by 2 bases, with 13 bases between them. Healthy bone marrow donors formed the donor group. Primers for the PCR totalled 60 Vbeta and 13 Jbeta. Profiled with immunoSEQ multiplex PCR; TCRdb holds only in-frame clones, not every one. The profile covers 95,000 to 120,000 clones, with under 80% appearing a single time and 4% to 4.5% taken by the ten largest. This receptor was obtained from a woman between 40 and 50 years old in good health and CMV-seropositive. Sequenced input: PBMCs. The chain joins TRBV30 to TRBJ2-7, with D possibly being TRBD1 (6 bases). CDR3 nucleotides: TGTGCCTGGAGTATAGGGGGTTCCGCCTACGAGCAGTACTTC. Its translation is CAWSIGGSAYEQYF.